This TCR beta chain was identified in a study of shared T cell receptors in the human thymus. The CDR3 contains 15 residues. J was trimmed by 4 bases and V by 4 bases; bases with no gene match: 6. Germline V gives CDR1 LNHDA, CDR2 SQIVND (reference sequence). Sequencing used immunoSEQ multiplex PCR; TCRdb keeps in-frame clones, though not all of them. The sample yields a few hundred thousand clones, more than 85% seen once. The sequenced sample was thymocytes. This TCR derives from a human donor. The chain is built from TRBV19 and TRBJ2-7, with 11 bases fitting TRBD1. CDR3 region: CASSTRTGGLYEQYF. CDR3 bases: TGTGCCAGTAGTACTCGGACAGGGGGCTTGTACGAGCAGTACTTC.